These 18 T cell receptor beta chains share one sample of origin, sequenced in a study of somatic mutations in cytotoxic T cells in rheumatoid arthritis. Measured with immunoSEQ multiplex PCR; TCRdb has only the in-frame clones, and not every one. The table has nearly 20,000 clones, 82% seen once. Sequenced: CD8+ T cells sorted from blood. The receptors originated from a woman aged 50 to 60 in good health.

This chain uses TRBV27 with TRBJ2-5; unclear D gene. Per germline, CDR1 MNHEY and CDR2 SMNVEV (reference sequence). The CDR3 extends over 16 amino acids. With 8 bases removed from V and 2 bases from J, the gap between germline ends came to 21 bases. This CDR3 reads CASGPRLTLNQETQYF. The CDR3 region has the DNA TGTGCCAGCGGACCCCGGCTCACGTTAAATCAAGAGACCCAGTACTTC.

This rearrangement joins TRBV4-2 to TRBJ1-1, with 7 bases lining up with TRBD1. The germline V gene encodes CDR1 LGHNA and CDR2 YNFKEQ. V lost 0 bases to trimming and J lost 6 bases; unmatched junction nucleotides: 7. The CDR3 has 15 residues. The CDR3 reads CASSQDFRGIPEAFF. CDR3 DNA sequence: TGTGCCAGCAGCCAAGACTTCAGGGGGATCCCTGAAGCTTTCTTT.

V and J are TRBV4-1 and TRBJ2-3, with 8 bases identical to TRBD2. The CDR3 is 16 amino acids. CDR1 MGHRA and CDR2 YSYEKL come from the germline V gene. The DNA for the CDR3 is TGCGCAGTCCGACCCCGAGCGGGGGCCCACACAGATACGCAGTATTTT. Translated, it gives CAVRPRAGAHTDTQYF.

The rearrangement uses TRBV27 and TRBJ1-2; 10 bases are shared with TRBD1. V dropped 10 bases and J dropped 8; count of bases not matched to a gene: 7. Germline-derived CDR1 and CDR2 are MNHEY and SMNVEV (reference sequence). The CDR3 runs to 12 residues. For the CDR3, the DNA is TGTGCCACCCGACAGGGGGCGGTCGGCTACACCTTC. This codes for CATRQGAVGYTF.

In its sample, this clone was seen a few times. V usage is TRBV6-4 and J usage is TRBJ1-2; 9 positions agree with TRBD1. This CDR3 is 17 amino acids long. Germline CDR1 MRHNA, CDR2 SNTAGT. The junction had 10 bases not matched to a gene; V was cut back by 0 bases and J by 5 bases. CDR3 region: CASSDSSRDRASYGYTF. CDR3 in DNA: TGTGCCAGCAGTGACTCGAGCCGGGACAGGGCCTCTTATGGCTACACCTTC.

V and J are TRBV6-6 and TRBJ2-7; 7 bases fit TRBD1. Looked up from germline, CDR1 is MNHNY and CDR2 is SVGAGI (reference sequence). Losses at the gene ends were 2 bases for V and 2 bases for J; bases not matched to a gene: 3. CDR3 length: 14 residues. The CDR3, as DNA: TGTGCCAGCAGTTACGGTCAGGGGGCCTACGAGCAGTACTTC. Translation gives CASSYGQGAYEQYF.

The V call is TRBV5-5, the J call TRBJ2-2, with 7 nucleotides matching TRBD1. The CDR3 has 16 residues. V was clipped by 4 bases and J by 2 bases; unmatched bases: 8. Germline V gives CDR1 SGHKS, CDR2 YYEKEE (reference sequence). In DNA form, the CDR3 reads TGTGCCAGCAGCACGGCCGGGACAGTTAACACCGGGGAGCTGTTTTTT. Protein: CASSTAGTVNTGELFF.

The rearrangement joins TRBV27 to TRBJ1-4; perhaps TRBD1 as D (6 bases). The CDR3 sequence is 17 residues long. The V end was cut by 5 bases, the J end by 3 bases, with 19 bases between. The germline V gene has CDR1 MNHEY and CDR2 SMNVEV (reference sequence). The CDR3 reads CASSTSVTGKANEKLFF. The CDR3, as DNA: TGTGCCAGCAGTACATCTGTAACAGGGAAGGCTAATGAAAAACTGTTTTTT.

The chain carries TRBV9 and TRBJ2-7, with 9 bases that match TRBD1. V lost 7 bases and J lost 6; bases outside the gene matches: 14. The CDR3 extends over 15 amino acids. CDR1 SGDLS and CDR2 YYNGEE come from the germline V gene. This CDR3 reads CASGYGGQGTSEQYF. For the CDR3, the DNA is TGTGCCAGCGGATACGGGGGACAGGGAACTAGCGAGCAGTACTTC.

The chain employs TRBV30 and TRBJ1-1; 7 positions agree with TRBD1. J lost 0 bases, V lost 1 base, and 2 bases had no gene match. This CDR3 comprises 14 residues. Germline CDR1 reads GTSNPN; CDR2 reads SVGIG (reference sequence). CDR3 nucleotide sequence: TGTGCCTGGAGTGCGACAGGGCTGAACACTGAAGCTTTCTTT. Amino acid sequence: CAWSATGLNTEAFF.

V is TRBV19 and J is TRBJ2-7, with 7 positions matching TRBD1. The CDR3 extends over 15 amino acids. J gave up 0 bases and V 5 bases, and 7 bases lay outside the gene matches. Germline V gene data show CDR1 as LNHDA and CDR2 as SQIVND (reference sequence). The chain's CDR3 is CASSPTTGSSYEQYF. The CDR3 DNA reads as TGTGCCAGTAGTCCCACGACAGGGAGCTCCTACGAGCAGTACTTC.

This clone was picked up one time. This chain joins TRBV5-1 and TRBJ2-7; maybe TRBD1 (5 bases). Trimming pared 2 bases from V and 1 base from J, leaving 10 bases between. The CDR3 has 14 residues. Germline lookup yields CDR1 SGHRS and CDR2 YFSETQ. In nucleotides, the CDR3 is TGCGCCAGCAGCTTAGGTGCAGGGTCCTACGAGCAGTACTTC. Its protein product is CASSLGAGSYEQYF.

The CDR3 DNA sequence: TGTGCCAGCAGCCCTACAGGATTCTCCTACAATGAGCAGTTCTTC. Amino acid sequence: CASSPTGFSYNEQFF. V and J are TRBV9 and TRBJ2-1, with TRBD1 as a possible D gene (5 bases). The germline V gene has CDR1 SGDLS and CDR2 YYNGEE. There are 15 residues in the CDR3. Trimming removed 4 bases from V and 0 bases from J, with 11 bases in between.

The chain couples TRBV30 to TRBJ2-5, with TRBD1 matching 8 bases. The CDR3 is made up of 15 amino acids. Germline CDR1 and CDR2: GTSNPN and SVGIG (reference sequence). J lost 0 bases, V lost 7 bases, and 10 bases had no gene match. The CDR3 here is CAYAAGTGDQETQYF. The DNA of the CDR3 is TGTGCCTACGCAGCCGGGACAGGAGACCAAGAGACCCAGTACTTC.

This rearrangement joins TRBV6-5 to TRBJ1-6; 9 bases map to TRBD1. The germline gives CDR1 MNHEY, CDR2 SVGAGI. J lost 7 bases, V lost 8 bases, and 3 bases had no gene match. This CDR3 comprises 13 residues. CDR3 amino acids: CASRTGGNSPLHF. The CDR3 nucleotides read TGTGCCAGCCGCACAGGGGGCAATTCACCCCTCCACTTT.

The chain carries TRBV30 and TRBJ1-3; 9 positions match TRBD1. Trimming removed 7 bases from V and 4 bases from J; junction bases left unmatched: 2. Germline assignment: CDR1 GTSNPN and CDR2 SVGIG (reference sequence). The CDR3 has 12 residues. The CDR3 coding sequence is TGTGCCTACGGACAGGGGGGAAACACCATATATTTT. This codes for CAYGQGGNTIYF.

The rearrangement links TRBV27 to TRBJ2-5, with 7 bases lining up with TRBD2. This CDR3 contains 13 residues. Germline V gives CDR1 MNHEY, CDR2 SMNVEV (reference sequence). Trimming at V came to 7 bases and at J to 5 bases, leaving 7 bases not matched to a gene. The CDR3 DNA reads TGTGCCAGCACGGGAGGTGGGTTGGAGACCCAGTACTTC. It is translated as CASTGGGLETQYF.

J is TRBJ1-2 and V is TRBV29-1; D not certain. Trimming removed 3 bases at V and 7 bases at J, with 12 bases between. The CDR3 runs 12 residues. Germline loops: CDR1 SQVTM, CDR2 ANQGSEA. The CDR3 DNA follows: TGCAGCGTTGAGAAGGGTAGCCTTGGCTACACCTTC. Translation: CSVEKGSLGYTF.